These T cell receptor beta chains were read from a single sample in a study of T cells in Graves' hyperthyroidism and ophthalmopathy. TCRdb reanalysed the multiplex PCR reads using MiXCR and keeps one entry per CDR3 protein. The table has about 520,000 distinct CDR3 sequences, 24% seen once. The sequenced sample was blood. The receptors shown here come from a woman aged 30 to 39 with Graves' ophthalmopathy. Each CDR3 is given with its conserved first and last residue.

j_gene: TRBJ1-2; v_gene: TRBV6-5; CDR3aa: CAGSYRFGGNYGYTF
j_gene: TRBJ1-1; v_gene: TRBV7-9; CDR3aa: CASSLGEDLGAFF
j_gene: TRBJ2-7; v_gene: TRBV12-3/TRBV12-4; CDR3aa: CASSLRRTGSHEQYF
j_gene: TRBJ2-5; v_gene: TRBV2; CDR3aa: CASRALGLAGPREETQYF
j_gene: TRBJ1-5; v_gene: TRBV6-1; CDR3aa: CASAASRNQPQHF
j_gene: TRBJ2-7; v_gene: TRBV6-5; CDR3aa: CVSSSGLGYEQYF
j_gene: TRBJ1-2; v_gene: TRBV24-1; CDR3aa: CATSEPNYGYTF
j_gene: TRBJ1-2; v_gene: TRBV11-1; CDR3aa: CASSLEGTGGFGGYTF
j_gene: TRBJ1-1; v_gene: TRBV12-3/TRBV12-4; CDR3aa: CASSEDRSTEAFF
j_gene: TRBJ2-7; v_gene: TRBV4-2; CDR3aa: CASSHKPGGRYYEQYF
j_gene: TRBJ2-2; v_gene: TRBV12-3/TRBV12-4; CDR3aa: CASRRRTFNTGELFF
j_gene: TRBJ1-1; v_gene: TRBV27; CDR3aa: CASSSAVGRGNTEAFF
j_gene: TRBJ1-1; v_gene: TRBV20-1; CDR3aa: CSARARVETEAFF
j_gene: TRBJ2-5; v_gene: TRBV29-1; CDR3aa: CSGTGTSILGETQYF
j_gene: TRBJ2-4; v_gene: TRBV12-3/TRBV12-4; CDR3aa: CASRRAQGFLAKNIQYF
j_gene: TRBJ1-2; v_gene: TRBV27; CDR3aa: CASSLSGQGINYGYTF
j_gene: TRBJ2-7; v_gene: TRBV12-3/TRBV12-4; CDR3aa: CASSNSITGGEQYF
j_gene: TRBJ1-1; v_gene: TRBV12-3/TRBV12-4; CDR3aa: CASSPQGGITEAFF
j_gene: TRBJ2-7; v_gene: TRBV12-3/TRBV12-4; CDR3aa: CASSHRPTGLGGVQYF
j_gene: TRBJ1-5; v_gene: TRBV2; CDR3aa: CASSESPRVAQPQHF
j_gene: TRBJ2-5; v_gene: TRBV12-3/TRBV12-4; CDR3aa: CASSLTLAMVTQYF
j_gene: TRBJ1-4; v_gene: TRBV9; CDR3aa: CASSATGGIGEKLFF
j_gene: TRBJ2-2; v_gene: TRBV12-3/TRBV12-4; CDR3aa: CANRERNTGELFF
j_gene: TRBJ1-2; v_gene: TRBV29-1; CDR3aa: CSVPSPSYGYTF
j_gene: TRBJ1-5; v_gene: TRBV20-1; CDR3aa: CSARGEGGRNQPQHF
j_gene: TRBJ2-5; v_gene: TRBV28; CDR3aa: CASSASDPPKTQYF
j_gene: TRBJ2-5; v_gene: TRBV6-5; CDR3aa: CASSYSEQGGETQYF
j_gene: TRBJ1-2; v_gene: TRBV12-3/TRBV12-4; CDR3aa: CASSFHGLFLDGYTF
j_gene: TRBJ2-7; v_gene: TRBV6-1; CDR3aa: CASSDTYLGEQYF
j_gene: TRBJ1-3; v_gene: TRBV2; CDR3aa: CASRADISGNTIYF
j_gene: TRBJ1-1; v_gene: TRBV6-5; CDR3aa: CASNPDVGPAFF
j_gene: TRBJ2-6; v_gene: TRBV6-1; CDR3aa: CASTTGGYGANVLTF
j_gene: TRBJ2-2; v_gene: TRBV2; CDR3aa: CASRERDFFTGELFF
j_gene: TRBJ2-7; v_gene: TRBV3-1; CDR3aa: CASLGQGNIGEQYF
j_gene: TRBJ1-2; v_gene: TRBV6-1; CDR3aa: CASKTGQFRDGYTF
j_gene: TRBJ2-7; v_gene: TRBV7-9; CDR3aa: CASSETYSGAYEQYF
j_gene: TRBJ2-7; v_gene: TRBV28; CDR3aa: CASRSPYRGRGEQYF
j_gene: TRBJ2-5; v_gene: TRBV7-2; CDR3aa: CASILAPRTSEQETQYF
j_gene: TRBJ2-3; v_gene: TRBV7-2; CDR3aa: CASSGSAGSGTQYF
j_gene: TRBJ2-7; v_gene: TRBV11-2; CDR3aa: CATSRRGMAEQYF
j_gene: TRBJ2-5; v_gene: TRBV10-2; CDR3aa: CASSVQGLQETQYF
j_gene: TRBJ1-2; v_gene: TRBV29-1; CDR3aa: CSVEGLAFNYGYTF
j_gene: TRBJ2-2; v_gene: TRBV20-1; CDR3aa: CSARENTGELFF
j_gene: TRBJ2-7; v_gene: TRBV2; CDR3aa: CASSSLDEQYF
j_gene: TRBJ2-7; v_gene: TRBV7-6; CDR3aa: CASSLGAPPSYEQYF
j_gene: TRBJ1-1; v_gene: TRBV6-5; CDR3aa: CASSYSDGSNTEAFF
j_gene: TRBJ1-2; v_gene: TRBV12-3/TRBV12-4; CDR3aa: CASSSQGNYGYTF
j_gene: TRBJ1-1; v_gene: TRBV15; CDR3aa: CATSREGSRMNTEAFF
j_gene: TRBJ2-5; v_gene: TRBV2; CDR3aa: CASRVDPRQETQYF
j_gene: TRBJ1-2; v_gene: TRBV12-3/TRBV12-4; CDR3aa: CASSSGTGANYGYTF
j_gene: TRBJ2-6; v_gene: TRBV19; CDR3aa: CASSIDSGANVLTF
j_gene: TRBJ1-2; v_gene: TRBV6-2/TRBV6-3; CDR3aa: CASSYRVGGYTF
j_gene: TRBJ1-2; v_gene: TRBV11-1; CDR3aa: CASSRTGHYYGYTF
j_gene: TRBJ2-5; v_gene: TRBV6-2/TRBV6-3; CDR3aa: CASSANIQETQYF
j_gene: TRBJ1-2; v_gene: TRBV7-8; CDR3aa: CASSTWDRPSYGYTF
j_gene: TRBJ1-1; v_gene: TRBV20-1; CDR3aa: CSASEVPMNTEAFF
j_gene: TRBJ2-7; v_gene: TRBV28; CDR3aa: CASSFVTDAYEQYF
j_gene: TRBJ2-7; v_gene: TRBV19; CDR3aa: CASGTGQSEQYF
j_gene: TRBJ1-6; v_gene: TRBV20-1; CDR3aa: CSASSGTDVNSPLHF
j_gene: TRBJ2-7; v_gene: TRBV20-1; CDR3aa: CSARKDREYSYEQYF